Described below is a single TCR beta chain sequence and its context. The antigen it recognizes is unknown. No base qualities exist here, and no much larger clone lies one base off it. This sample stems from a study of Ad26.COV2.S vaccination and SARS-CoV-2 variants (dated by TCRdb to the early 2020s). Background for the entire study: Vaccine-arm donors came from COV1001, a multicentre, randomized, double-blind, placebo-controlled phase I-IIa trial of Ad26.COV2.S in healthy adults. Investigators did not know the trial group allocation while performing experiments and assessing outcomes. A total of around 32 samples were included in the TCR-sequenced set, comprising approximately 20 Ad26.COV2.S vaccine recipients, 5 placebo recipients and 8 SARS-CoV-2 convalescent individuals. Dosing of Ad26.COV2.S was intramuscular, at either 5x10^10 or 1x10^11 viral particles, delivered as one shot or as two shots spaced 56 days apart. The specificity and breadth of SARS-CoV-2-reactive T cell receptors after Ad26.COV2.S vaccination were assessed by TCRbeta repertoire sequencing. Trial participants were randomized into five groups of five, in which low-dose or high-dose Ad26.COV2.S was given once or twice, or placebo was given on both occasions.

Broader findings and caveats from the paper: Ad26.COV2.S recipients had higher spike-specific TCR breadth than placebo recipients (P = 0.0014). The authors noted that the TCR breadth and depth analyses may have underestimated total T cell responses. The study lacked the statistical power to compare responses across vaccine doses or regimens. Comparable non-spike TCR breadth was observed between vaccine and placebo recipients, consistent with only spike being contained in the vaccine. After vaccination, spike-specific CD8+ and CD4+ T cell responses were reported to show substantial breadth.

TCRbeta CDR3 regions were sequenced with the immunoSEQ Assay. After extraction, genomic DNA underwent amplification by bias-controlled multiplex PCR, followed by high-throughput sequencing. Per the authors' processing: To quantify the absolute abundance of each unique TCRbeta CDR3 region, sequences were collapsed and filtered. T cell fraction was estimated by normalization of TCRbeta template counts to usable DNA, with usable DNA being measured through amplification of reference genes present in all nucleated cells. Repertoire TCRs were annotated as SARS-CoV-2-specific by exact matching of V gene, CDR3 amino acid sequence and J gene to a known reactive TCR set. MIRA supplied the reference SARS-CoV-2 TCR set, which was filtered for enrichment in COVID-19-positive ImmuneCODE repertoires so that public or cross-reactive TCRs were removed. Drawing on the MIRA antigens, annotated TCRs were analysed further at the level of specific ORF or position within ORF. Depth was the summed frequency of annotated unique rearrangements, while breadth was defined as annotated unique rearrangements over total unique productive rearrangements. TCR breadth was compared between groups using two-sided Wilcoxon rank-sum tests. The clones in this table, taken by TCRdb from immuneACCESS, are in-frame only. Not every clone is retained; where verified, under half of the shortfall comes from an unresolved V gene, and the cause of the rest is unknown. The D gene and trimming were derived from the DNA, and the V and J assignments and clone size from that table. This sample is represented by around 300,000 clones; roughly nine tenths of them were singletons. The ten biggest clones cover around 6.1% of the sample.

The treatment or condition label corresponds to: 15 to 20 received Ad26.COV2.S at low or high dose, single or two shots; roughly five received placebo; per-sample allocation not given. Repertoires of vaccine and placebo recipients were sequenced from samples collected on day 63 after the first injection. In Cohort 1b, roughly 26 adults aged 18-55 years were enrolled at a single site in Boston, USA, between 29 July and 7 August 2020. Ad26.COV2.S was a replication-incompetent adenovirus type 26 vector expressing a prefusion-stabilized SARS-CoV-2 spike protein from the original Wuhan strain. The CDR3 sequence holds 16 residues, the cysteine and phenylalanine included. This entry keeps only the CDR3 DNA: 48 bases, framed from base 1. CDR1 and CDR2, looked up from the germline V gene, are MNHEY and SVGAGI. V loses 2 bases at its end and J loses 4 bases; junction bases beyond the gene matches: 6.

The sequence is built from TRBV6-5 and TRBJ2-7; TRBD2 lines up with 12 middle nucleotides. This receptor was identified in a person aged 18-60 years who received the Ad26.COV2.S COVID-19 vaccine or a placebo. The input for sequencing was peripheral blood, taken in a trial of Ad26.COV2.S vaccine versus placebo. The sequenced DNA is TGTGCCAGCAGTTACCCGACTAGCGGGAGTACTTACGAGCAGTACTTC. The resulting protein is CASSYPTSGSTYEQYF.